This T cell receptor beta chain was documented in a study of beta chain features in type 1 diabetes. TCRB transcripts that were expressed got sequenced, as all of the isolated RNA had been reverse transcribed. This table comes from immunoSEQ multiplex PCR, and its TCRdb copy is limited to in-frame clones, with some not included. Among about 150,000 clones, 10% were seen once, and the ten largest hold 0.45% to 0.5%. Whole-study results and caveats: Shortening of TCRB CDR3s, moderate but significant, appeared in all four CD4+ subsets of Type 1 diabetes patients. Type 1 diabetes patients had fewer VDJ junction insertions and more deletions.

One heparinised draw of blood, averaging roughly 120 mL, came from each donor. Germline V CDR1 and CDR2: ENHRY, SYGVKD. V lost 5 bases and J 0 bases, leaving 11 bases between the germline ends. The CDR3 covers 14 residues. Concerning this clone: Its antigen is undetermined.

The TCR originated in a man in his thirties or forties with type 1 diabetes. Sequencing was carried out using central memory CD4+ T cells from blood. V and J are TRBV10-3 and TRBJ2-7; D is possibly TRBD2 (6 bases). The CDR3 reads CAISPQTSSYEQYF. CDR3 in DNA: TGTGCCATCAGTCCCCAGACTAGCTCCTACGAGCAGTACTTC.